The text below deals with one TCR beta chain. Its antigen is as yet unknown. These data belong to a study of OX40 agonist ivuxolimab in advanced cancers. Looking at the study overall: Cancers in dose escalation were hepatocellular, melanoma, renal cell and head and neck.

The CDR3 has 17 amino acids. V lost 5 bases, J lost 4 bases, and 21 bases lay in between. Germline V gene lookup returns CDR1 LNHNV and CDR2 YYDKDF (reference sequence). The repertoire was sequenced with immunoSEQ multiplex PCR; TCRdb's copy has only in-frame clones and lacks some. The sample holds some 20,000 clones, about 80% seen once. Individuals having autoimmune disease history or systemic immunosuppression were not enrolled. Study results and caveats: Averaging showed that CD8+ T cells had more expanded clones than CD4+ did. The CD4+ and CD8+ T cells in the blood had expanded clonally by week 6 at 0.1 to 3.0 mg/kg.

This specimen was CD4+ or CD8+ T cells sorted from blood, taken in a trial of the OX40 agonist ivuxolimab. The rearrangement links TRBV15 to TRBJ1-3; D uncertain. The TCR was taken from an adult with an advanced solid tumor such as melanoma, head and neck, liver or kidney cancer. The CDR3 DNA follows: TGTGCCACCAGCGGGGAAGGGCTAGCCGAGCCAGGAAACACCATATATTTT. Residues: CATSGEGLAEPGNTIYF. Looking up the rest from reference TRBV15 and TRBJ1-3 gives the full variable domain: DAMVIQNPRYQVTQFGKPVTLSCSQTLNHNVMYWYQQKSSQAPKLLFHYYDKDFNNEADTPDNFQSRRPNTSFCFLDIRSPGLGDTAMYLCATSGEGLAEPGNTIYFGEGSWLTVV.